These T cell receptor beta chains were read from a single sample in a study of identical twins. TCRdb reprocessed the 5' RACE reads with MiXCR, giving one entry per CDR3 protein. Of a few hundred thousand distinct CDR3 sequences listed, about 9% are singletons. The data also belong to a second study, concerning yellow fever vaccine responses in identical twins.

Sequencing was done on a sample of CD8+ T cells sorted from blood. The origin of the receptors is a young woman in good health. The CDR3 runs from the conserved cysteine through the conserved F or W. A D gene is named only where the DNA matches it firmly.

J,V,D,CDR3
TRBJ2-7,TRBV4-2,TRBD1,CASSQDPGQGATYEQYF
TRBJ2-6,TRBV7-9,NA,CASSPVGVSTGANVLTF
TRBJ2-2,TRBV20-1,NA,CSARAGELFF
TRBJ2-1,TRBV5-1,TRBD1,CASSNRQGARNEQFF
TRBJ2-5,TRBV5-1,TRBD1,CASRSPGQGAEETQYF
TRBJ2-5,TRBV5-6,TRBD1,CASTPGTGVVRETQYF
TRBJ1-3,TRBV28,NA,CASSRVRAGNTIYF
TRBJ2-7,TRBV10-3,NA,CAISEDISYEQYF
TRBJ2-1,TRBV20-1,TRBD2,CSARVAGGPADEQFF
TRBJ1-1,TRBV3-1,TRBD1,CASSQPRDRPVEAFF
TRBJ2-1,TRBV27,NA,CASSFLGYNEQFF
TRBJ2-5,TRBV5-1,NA,CASSLTGVQETQYF
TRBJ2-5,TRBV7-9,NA,CASSRPGGMIETQYF
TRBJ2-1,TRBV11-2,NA,CASSTLDTTLFF
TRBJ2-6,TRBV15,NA,CATSGRGLSGANVLTF
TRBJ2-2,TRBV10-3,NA,CAISESEHGELFF
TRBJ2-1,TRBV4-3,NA,CASSQDMDNEQFF
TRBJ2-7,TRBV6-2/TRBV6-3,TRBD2,CASSYRKTRLAGGQEQYF
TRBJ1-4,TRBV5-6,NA,CASSWEIEEKLFF
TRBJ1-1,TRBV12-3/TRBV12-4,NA,CASSGLNTEAFF